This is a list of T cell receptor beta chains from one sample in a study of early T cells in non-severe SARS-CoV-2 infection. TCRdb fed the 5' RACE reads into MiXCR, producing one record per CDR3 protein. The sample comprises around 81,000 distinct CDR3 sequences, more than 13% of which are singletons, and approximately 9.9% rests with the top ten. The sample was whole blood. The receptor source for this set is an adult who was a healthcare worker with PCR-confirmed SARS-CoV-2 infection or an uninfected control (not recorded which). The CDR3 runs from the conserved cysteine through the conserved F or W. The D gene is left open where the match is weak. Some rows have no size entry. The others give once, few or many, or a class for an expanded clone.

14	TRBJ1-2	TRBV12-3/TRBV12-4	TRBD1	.	CASSRGQGVYGYTF	TGTGCCAGCAGTCGGGGACAGGGGGTATATGGCTACACCTTC
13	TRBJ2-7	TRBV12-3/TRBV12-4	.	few	CASSITGTYEQYF	TGTGCCAGCAGCATCACCGGGACCTACGAGCAGTACTTC
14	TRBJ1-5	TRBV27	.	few	CASSLLGPDQPQHF	TGTGCCAGCAGTTTGTTGGGGCCGGATCAGCCCCAGCATTTT
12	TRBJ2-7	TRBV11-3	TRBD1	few	CASSGDSYEQYF	TGTGCCAGCAGCGGGGACAGTTACGAGCAGTACTTC
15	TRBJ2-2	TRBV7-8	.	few	CATGKDGGLAGELFF	TGTGCCACCGGGAAGGACGGCGGGTTGGCCGGGGAGCTGTTTTTT
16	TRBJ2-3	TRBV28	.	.	CASSFRTTRTEDTQYF	TGTGCCAGCAGTTTCAGGACTACGCGAACGGAGGATACGCAGTATTTT
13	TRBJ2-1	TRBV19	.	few	CASSGGRISEQFF	TGTGCCAGTAGTGGGGGTAGGATCTCTGAGCAGTTCTTC
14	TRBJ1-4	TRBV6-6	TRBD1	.	CASSLDRGNEKLFF	TGTGCCAGCAGTCTCGACAGGGGGAATGAAAAACTGTTTTTT
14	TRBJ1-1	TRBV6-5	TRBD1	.	CASSSRTGLTEAFF	TGTGCCAGCAGTTCCCGGACAGGGCTCACTGAAGCTTTCTTT
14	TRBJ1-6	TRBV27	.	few	CASSLTVGNSPLHF	TGTGCCAGCAGTTTAACTGTTGGGAATTCACCCCTCCACTTT